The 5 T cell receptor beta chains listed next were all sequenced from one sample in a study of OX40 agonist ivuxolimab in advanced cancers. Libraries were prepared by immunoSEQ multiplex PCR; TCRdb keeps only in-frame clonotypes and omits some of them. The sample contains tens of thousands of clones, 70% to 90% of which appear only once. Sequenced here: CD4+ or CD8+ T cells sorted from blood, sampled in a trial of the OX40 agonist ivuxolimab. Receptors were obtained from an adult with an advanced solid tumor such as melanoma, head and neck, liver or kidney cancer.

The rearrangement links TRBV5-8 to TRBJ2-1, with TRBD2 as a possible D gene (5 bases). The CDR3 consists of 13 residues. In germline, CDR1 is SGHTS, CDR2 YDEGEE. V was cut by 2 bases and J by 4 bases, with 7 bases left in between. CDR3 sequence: CASSFSGYNEQFF. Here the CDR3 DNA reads TGTGCCAGCAGCTTTTCGGGGTACAATGAGCAGTTCTTC.

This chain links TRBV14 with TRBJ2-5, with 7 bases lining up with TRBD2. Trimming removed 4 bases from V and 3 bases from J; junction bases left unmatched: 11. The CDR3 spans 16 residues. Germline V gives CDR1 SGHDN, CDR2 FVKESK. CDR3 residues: CASSLAAGWGEETQYF. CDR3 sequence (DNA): TGTGCCAGCAGCCTCGCAGCGGGATGGGGAGAAGAGACCCAGTACTTC.

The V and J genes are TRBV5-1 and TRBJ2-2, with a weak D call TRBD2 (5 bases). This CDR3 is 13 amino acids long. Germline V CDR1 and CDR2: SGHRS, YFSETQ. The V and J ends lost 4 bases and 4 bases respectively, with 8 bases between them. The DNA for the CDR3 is TGCGCCAGCAGCAATAGCGTCACCGGGGAGCTGTTTTTT. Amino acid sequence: CASSNSVTGELFF.

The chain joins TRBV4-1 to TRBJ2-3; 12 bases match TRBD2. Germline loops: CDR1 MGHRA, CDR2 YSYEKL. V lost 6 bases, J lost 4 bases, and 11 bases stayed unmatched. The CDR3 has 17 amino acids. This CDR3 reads CASSPMPSGRAADTQYF. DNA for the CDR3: TGCGCCAGCAGTCCAATGCCTAGCGGGAGGGCCGCAGATACGCAGTATTTT.

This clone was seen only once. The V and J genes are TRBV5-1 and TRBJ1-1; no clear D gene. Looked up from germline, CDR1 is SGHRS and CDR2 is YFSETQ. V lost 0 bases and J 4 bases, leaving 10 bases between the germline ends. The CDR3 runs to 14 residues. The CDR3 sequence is CASSLGEASTEAFF. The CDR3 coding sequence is TGCGCCAGCAGCTTGGGAGAGGCGAGCACTGAAGCTTTCTTT.